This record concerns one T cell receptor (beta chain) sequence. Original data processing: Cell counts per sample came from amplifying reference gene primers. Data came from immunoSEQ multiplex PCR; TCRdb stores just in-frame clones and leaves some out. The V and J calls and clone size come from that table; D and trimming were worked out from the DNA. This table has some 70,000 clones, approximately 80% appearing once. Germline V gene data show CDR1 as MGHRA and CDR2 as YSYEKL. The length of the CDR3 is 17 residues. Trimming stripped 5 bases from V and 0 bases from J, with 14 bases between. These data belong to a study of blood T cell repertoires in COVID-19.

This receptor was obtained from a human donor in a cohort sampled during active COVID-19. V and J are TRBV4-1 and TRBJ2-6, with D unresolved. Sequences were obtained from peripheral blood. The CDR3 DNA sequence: TGCGCCAGCAGCGCACACTTCGGCGGCTCTGGGGCCAACGTCCTGACTTTC. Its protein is CASSAHFGGSGANVLTF.